What follows are 12 T cell receptor beta chains derived from one specimen sequenced in a study of blood T cell repertoires in COVID-19. Sequenced by immunoSEQ multiplex PCR; TCRdb stores in-frame clones only, minus some. The table records approximately 150,000 clones, 70% to 90% of them present only once. The sequencing sample was made of peripheral blood. The receptors derive from a woman aged 55-70 years with acute or convalescent COVID-19.

The chain uses TRBV13 and TRBJ1-6; D is unclear. The CDR3 is made up of 15 amino acids. V was clipped by 6 bases and J by 9 bases, with 18 bases between them. CDR1 and CDR2 (germline): PRHDT, FYEKMQ (reference sequence). Written as DNA, the CDR3 is TGTGCCAGCAGAACCCTGACCAACCCGGGTTCACCCCTCCACTTT. Its protein is CASRTLTNPGSPLHF.

V and J are TRBV4-2 and TRBJ2-3, with 7 bases matching TRBD1. CDR3 length: 15 amino acids. Per the germline V gene, CDR1 is LGHNA and CDR2 is YNFKEQ. Losses at the gene ends were 6 bases for V and 0 bases for J; bases not matched to a gene: 6. Here the CDR3 reads CASRLGDSSTDTQYF. CDR3 coding DNA: TGTGCCAGCAGACTAGGGGACAGTAGCACAGATACGCAGTATTTT.

V is TRBV6-2 or TRBV6-3 and J is TRBJ1-1; maybe TRBD1 (6 bases). This CDR3 spans 14 amino acids. The germline V gene has CDR1 MNHEY and CDR2 SVGEGT. The V gene lost 2 bases and the J gene lost 5 bases, with 12 bases spanning the gap. DNA for the CDR3: TGTGCCAGCAGTTACCGAGACAGGAGGACTGAAGCTTTCTTT. Its protein product is CASSYRDRRTEAFF.

This clone was detected once. This chain connects TRBV7-8 to TRBJ1-6; 8 bases fit TRBD1. Trimming cost V 1 base and J 9 bases; bases outside gene matches: 5. This CDR3 contains 15 residues. Germline V CDR1 and CDR2: SGHVS, FQNEAQ. The DNA of the CDR3 is TGTGCCAGCAGCTTAGAAGCAGGGGGCCTTTCACCCCTCCACTTT. Amino acids: CASSLEAGGLSPLHF.

About this clone itself: Other DNA sequences from this sample encode an identical CDR3 as well. The chain employs TRBV2 and TRBJ2-1, with TRBD2 matching 13 bases. The CDR3 is 15 amino acids. V was clipped by 4 bases and J by 3 bases; unmatched bases: 0. Germline V gene sequence: CDR1 SNHLY, CDR2 FYNNEI. CDR3 in amino acids: CASSGLAGGYNEQFF. The CDR3 DNA is TGTGCCAGCAGTGGACTAGCGGGGGGCTACAATGAGCAGTTCTTC.

The J gene is TRBJ2-2, the V gene TRBV6-6; possibly TRBD1 for D (7 bases). The germline V and J ends were trimmed by 0 bases and 1 base, with 9 bases remaining between them. Germline V CDR1 and CDR2: MNHNY, SVGAGI (reference sequence). This CDR3 has 16 residues. The CDR3 DNA sequence: TGTGCCAGCAGTTACTCCCAGGGGGGGAACACCGGGGAGCTGTTTTTT. Its protein is CASSYSQGGNTGELFF.

The CDR3 DNA reads as TGTGCCACCCACCGGGACAGGGACTCTGAAGCTTTCTTT. Its protein is CATHRDRDSEAFF. The rearrangement joins TRBV28 to TRBJ1-1, with 9 bases identical to TRBD1. Germline CDR1 reads MDHEN; CDR2 reads SYDVKM. V was pared by 10 bases and J by 6 bases, with 9 bases of the junction left unmatched. The CDR3 runs to 13 residues.

The chain combines TRBV6-6 with TRBJ2-7, with a weak D call TRBD1 (5 bases). Germline V gives CDR1 MNHNY, CDR2 SVGAGI (reference sequence). Trimming took off 2 bases at V and 6 bases at J, with 14 bases between the two ends. The CDR3 is made up of 14 amino acids. The CDR3 here is CASSYPRAVSEQYF. CDR3 coding DNA: TGTGCCAGCAGTTACCCCAGGGCGGTGAGCGAGCAGTACTTC.

The V gene is TRBV6-5, the J gene TRBJ2-2; 8 bases agree with TRBD2. The ends lost 7 bases at V and 6 bases at J; junction bases unmatched: 10. Germline CDR1 reads MNHEY; CDR2 reads SVGAGI. CDR3 size: 15 residues. CDR3 nucleotide sequence: TGTGCCAGCACGATGCGTGGACTAGCTTCCGGGGAGCTGTTTTTT. This translates into CASTMRGLASGELFF.

The chain employs TRBV29-1 and TRBJ1-4, with unresolved D. CDR1 is SQVTM and CDR2 is ANQGSEA in the germline V gene. The CDR3 loop spans 15 amino acids. V was cut by 0 bases and J by 4 bases, with 12 bases left in between. CDR3: CSVEDLGQDNEKLFF. The CDR3 DNA follows: TGCAGCGTTGAAGATCTTGGCCAGGATAATGAAAAACTGTTTTTT.

The chain uses TRBV10-3 and TRBJ1-1, with 9 bases aligning to TRBD1. Germline V CDR1 and CDR2: ENHRY, SYGVKD. V trimming: 6 bases; J trimming: 7 bases; junction bases outside the gene matches: 3. This CDR3 contains 12 residues. The CDR3 DNA reads TGTGCCATCAGGGGGACAGGGAGTGAAGCTTTCTTT. Translated, it gives CAIRGTGSEAFF.

This clone appeared once. The rearrangement uses TRBV13 and TRBJ2-1, with 9 bases identical to TRBD1. Trimming took 2 bases from V and 3 from J; bases not matched to a gene: 5. Germline V gene lookup returns CDR1 PRHDT and CDR2 FYEKMQ (reference sequence). The CDR3 length is 16 residues. The CDR3 loop reads CASSLNRGPYYNEQFF. In nucleotides, the CDR3 is TGTGCCAGCAGCTTAAACAGGGGGCCCTACTACAATGAGCAGTTCTTC.